This T cell receptor (beta chain) was found in a study of CD8 T cells in Susac syndrome. As for the study in general: There were about six sequenced Susac syndrome patients with active disease and about 8 in remission.

In contrast to the negatively isolated CD8+ and CD4+ T cells, TEMRA cells were FACS-enriched. Roughly 0.45 to 1 ug RNA was reverse transcribed with random hexamers. Multiplex immunoSEQ PCR targeted 54 Vbeta and 13 Jbeta TCR beta segments. TCRdb reprocessed the immunoSEQ multiplex PCR reads via MiXCR and lists one record per CDR3 protein. The sample contains 85,000 to 120,000 distinct CDR3 sequences, approximately 94% of which appear only once. As to this clonotype: Antigen specificity is unknown.

The V and J ends lost 7 bases and 0 bases, in that order; junction bases with no gene match: 1. CDR3 size: 14 residues. Germline values: CDR1 SGDLS, CDR2 YYNGEE. General study findings and limits: Clonal CD8+ expansion in Susac was highest in TEMRA cells and active patients.

The origin of this receptor is a human donor with Susac syndrome. The sample comprised CD8+ T cells from PBMCs. The chain employs TRBV9 and TRBJ2-6; 7 bases fit TRBD1. For the CDR3, the DNA is TGTGCCAGCGGGACAGTCTCTGGGGCCAACGTCCTGACTTTC. Protein sequence: CASGTVSGANVLTF.